Listed here are 17 T cell receptor beta chains from one sample, sequenced in a study of Graves' ophthalmopathy and Graves' hyperthyroidism. As the template, RNA transcripts were used to amplify TCR beta CDR3 regions. The first-round RT-PCR employed HTBI primers together with the Qiagen OneStep RT-PCR kit. A multiplex PCR was then performed as the second round. TCRdb passed the multiplex PCR reads through MiXCR, listing each CDR3 protein once. The data show some 360,000 distinct CDR3 sequences, about 18% seen once. The sample taken for sequencing was peripheral blood. These receptors were taken from an adult woman with stable Graves' hyperthyroidism.

This clonotype was counted ten times or more. The chain employs TRBV5-1 and TRBJ2-7; 10 nucleotides align to TRBD2. Trimming took 3 bases from V and 2 from J; bases not matched to a gene: 2. The CDR3 runs to 14 residues. Germline V gives CDR1 SGHRS, CDR2 YFSETQ. For the CDR3, the DNA is TGCGCCAGCAGCTCACTAGCGGGAACCTACGAGCAGTACTTC. Translating gives CASSSLAGTYEQYF.

This clonotype was detected many times. The rearrangement uses TRBV29-1 and TRBJ2-2, with D perhaps being TRBD1 or TRBD2 (5 bases each). V was cut by 6 bases and J by 3 bases, with 8 bases left in between. The germline CDR1 and CDR2 sequences are SQVTM and ANQGSEA. There are 12 residues in the CDR3. CDR3: CSVGADTGELFF. DNA of the CDR3: TGCAGCGTCGGGGCGGACACCGGGGAGCTGTTTTTT.

The table lists this clonotype with a few counts. V gene TRBV4-1 combines with J gene TRBJ2-2; D is unresolved. Trimming left V 4 bases short and J 6 bases short, with 18 bases between. CDR3 size: 16 residues. CDR1 is MGHRA, CDR2 YSYEKL, per germline. Here the CDR3 reads CASSPSGGVSAGELFF. The CDR3 nucleotides read TGCGCCAGCAGCCCATCAGGCGGAGTGAGTGCCGGGGAGCTGTTTTTT.

This rearrangement joins TRBV24-1 to TRBJ2-7; 7 nucleotides align to TRBD1. The germline gives CDR1 KGHDR, CDR2 SFDVKD. The CDR3 runs 18 residues. Losses at the gene ends were 9 bases for V and 2 bases for J; bases not matched to a gene: 21. The CDR3 coding sequence is TGTGCCACCGGCCCGATGTCTATCGACAGGGCAGCCCCCTACGAGCAGTACTTC. This translates into CATGPMSIDRAAPYEQYF.

Here the CDR3 reads CSAPGGSTVEQYF. CDR3 coding DNA: TGCAGTGCCCCTGGGGGCAGTACGGTAGAGCAGTACTTC. V gene TRBV20-1 combines with J gene TRBJ2-7; D perhaps matches TRBD1 (6 bases). This CDR3 is 13 amino acids long. The V end was cut by 6 bases, the J end by 7 bases, with 19 bases between. In germline, CDR1 is DFQATT, CDR2 SNEGSKA (reference sequence).

J is TRBJ1-5 and V is TRBV19; D call uncertain. The CDR3 is 17 residues long. V was clipped by 5 bases and J by 4 bases, with 21 bases between them. CDR1 is LNHDA and CDR2 is SQIVND in the germline V gene (reference sequence). CDR3 coding DNA: TGTGCCAGTAGTTCACCCCCCCGAGGGCAGGAAAATCAGCCCCAGCATTTT. Protein sequence: CASSSPPRGQENQPQHF. The full variable domain, rest sourced from reference TRBV19 and TRBJ1-5, is DGGITQSPKYLFRKEGQNVTLSCEQNLNHDAMYWYRQDPGQGLRLIYYSQIVNDFQKGDIAEGYSVSREKKESFPLTVTSAQKNPTAFYLCASSSPPRGQENQPQHFGDGTRLSIL.

This clonotype occurred many times. The chain employs TRBV2 and TRBJ1-3, with a possible D match to TRBD1 (5 bases). This CDR3 spans 14 amino acids. V gave up 7 bases and J gave up 4 bases, with 14 bases separating them. CDR1 is SNHLY and CDR2 is FYNNEI in the germline V gene. In nucleotides, the CDR3 is TGTGCCAGCACTGGGACGGCCCCAGGAAACACCATATATTTT. Translation gives CASTGTAPGNTIYF.

The sample holds many counts of this clonotype. This chain joins TRBV7-8 and TRBJ2-7; D is uncertain. V lost 0 bases to trimming and J lost 6 bases, with 9 bases between them. The V gene's germline CDR1 is SGHVS and CDR2 FQNEAQ. The CDR3 has 13 amino acids. The CDR3 is CASSLAYDGEQYF. The CDR3 DNA sequence: TGTGCCAGCAGCTTAGCGTATGATGGCGAGCAGTACTTC.

This clonotype was picked up many times. The chain combines TRBV27 with TRBJ1-5; 8 nucleotides align to TRBD1. The V gene end was trimmed by 6 bases and the J gene end by 4 bases; junction bases not matched to a gene: 8. The CDR3 contains 15 residues. The germline V gene encodes CDR1 MNHEY and CDR2 SMNVEV (reference sequence). The CDR3 DNA sequence: TGTGCCAGCAGGGGGACAGGAGGGGGTAATCAGCCCCAGCATTTT. Its protein is CASRGTGGGNQPQHF.

This clonotype was counted at least ten times. The genes are TRBV9 and TRBJ2-7; D remains ambiguous. With 0 bases removed from V and 1 base from J, the gap between germline ends came to 8 bases. The CDR3 covers 14 residues. Germline CDR1 reads SGDLS; CDR2 reads YYNGEE. The CDR3, as DNA: TGTGCCAGCAGCGTAGACCCGGATTCCTACGAGCAGTACTTC. This codes for CASSVDPDSYEQYF.

This clonotype appeared many times. V and J are TRBV20-1 and TRBJ1-6; D unclear. The V gene lost 1 base and the J gene lost 0 bases, with 7 bases spanning the gap. Germline CDR1 is DFQATT and CDR2 is SNEGSKA (reference sequence). The CDR3 has 15 amino acids. The CDR3 sequence is CSARVVSSYNSPLHF. The CDR3 region has the DNA TGCAGTGCTAGAGTTGTAAGCTCCTATAATTCACCCCTCCACTTT.

The chain has TRBV10-3 and TRBJ2-3; no definite D call. Germline CDR1 reads ENHRY; CDR2 reads SYGVKD. This CDR3 has 13 residues. V was clipped by 0 bases and J by 8 bases, with 9 bases between them. In DNA, the CDR3 is TGTGCCATCAGTGAGTCGTCCCCACCTACGCAGTATTTT. It translates to CAISESSPPTQYF.

This clonotype was counted many times. This chain joins TRBV15 and TRBJ1-2; TRBD1 is a possible D gene (5 bases). This CDR3 has 14 amino acids. Between the trimmed V and J ends, which lost 0 bases and 4 bases, there was a span of 9 bases. Germline V gene data show CDR1 as LNHNV and CDR2 as YYDKDF (reference sequence). The CDR3 region has the DNA TGTGCCACCAGCAGAGATGGGGGGGTCTATGGCTACACCTTC. It encodes CATSRDGGVYGYTF. Together with reference TRBV15 and TRBJ1-2, the CDR3 gives the full variable domain: DAMVIQNPRYQVTQFGKPVTLSCSQTLNHNVMYWYQQKSSQAPKLLFHYYDKDFNNEADTPDNFQSRRPNTSFCFLDIRSPGLGDTAMYLCATSRDGGVYGYTFGSGTRLTVV.

This clonotype appeared a single time. V is TRBV27 and J is TRBJ2-7; 10 bases are shared with TRBD2. The CDR3 covers 16 residues. Germline V gene data show CDR1 as MNHEY and CDR2 as SMNVEV (reference sequence). After removal of 2 bases from V and 0 bases from J, the junction contained 4 bases not matched to a gene. CDR3 in DNA: TGTGCCAGCAGTTTACAGCGGGAGGGCCCCTCCTACGAGCAGTACGTC. Translation gives CASSLQREGPSYEQYV.

This clonotype was counted ten times or more. The V and J genes are TRBV27 and TRBJ2-7; tentative D call: TRBD1 (5 bases). CDR3 length: 15 amino acids. Germline V lookup: CDR1 MNHEY, CDR2 SMNVEV (reference sequence). The V end was cut by 4 bases, the J end by 0 bases, with 13 bases between. The chain's CDR3 is CASSSTRQPSYEQYF. The DNA for the CDR3 is TGTGCCAGCAGTTCCACCCGACAGCCCTCCTACGAGCAGTACTTC.

This clonotype was recorded at least ten times. The chain combines TRBV3-1 with TRBJ2-7; D call uncertain. Trimming removed 0 bases from V and 3 bases from J, with 9 bases in between. The CDR3 covers 14 residues. Germline CDR1 LGHDT, CDR2 YNNKEL (reference sequence). For the CDR3, the DNA is TGTGCCAGCAGCCAAGATCCCGCTCGCTACGAGCAGTACTTC. Translation gives CASSQDPARYEQYF.

In its sample, this clonotype was seen many times. V gene TRBV12-3 or TRBV12-4 combines with J gene TRBJ2-5; a possible D gene is TRBD2 (6 bases). V lost 1 base and J 0 bases, leaving 12 bases between the germline ends. The CDR3 sequence is 16 residues long. In DNA form, the CDR3 reads TGTGCCAGCAGTTTAGATGGGGTAGCGGACCAAGAGACCCAGTACTTC. Protein product: CASSLDGVADQETQYF.